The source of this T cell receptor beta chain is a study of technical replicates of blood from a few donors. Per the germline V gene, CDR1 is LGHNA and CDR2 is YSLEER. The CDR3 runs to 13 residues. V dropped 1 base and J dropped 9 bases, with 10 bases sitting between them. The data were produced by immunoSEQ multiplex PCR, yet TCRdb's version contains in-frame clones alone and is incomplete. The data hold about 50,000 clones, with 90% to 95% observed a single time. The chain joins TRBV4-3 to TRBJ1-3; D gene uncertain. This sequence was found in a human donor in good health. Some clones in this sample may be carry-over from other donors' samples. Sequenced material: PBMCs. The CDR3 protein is CASSQVLQATIYF. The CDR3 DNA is TGCGCCAGCAGCCAAGTCCTGCAGGCCACCATATATTTT.